This T cell receptor beta chain was documented in a study of blood T cells in healthy people across ages. Then a second PCR, running roughly 7 to 11 cycles, was carried out with a sample-barcoded 5' primer and a J-beta primer mix. The template-switch adaptor, which had 12 random nucleotides, put a tag on each cDNA molecule. TCRdb reanalysed the 5' RACE reads using MiXCR and keeps one entry per CDR3 protein. Here the sample spans about 1.7 million distinct CDR3 sequences, about 28% being singletons. This CDR3 contains 14 residues. Trimming at V came to 1 base and at J to 7 bases, leaving 4 bases not matched to a gene. Total RNA, at least 5 micrograms per sample, came from PBMCs. This clonotype was seen more than once but under ten times. No antigen is known for it. General observations from the study: The study found TCR beta diversity correlated strongly with naive T cell percentage. Whereas aged donors had fewer naive CD4+ cells, long-lived donors had more of them and higher diversity.

Sequencing was done on a sample of blood. This clonotype originated in a woman aged 25 to 39 in good health. V usage is TRBV12-3 or TRBV12-4 and J usage is TRBJ1-2; TRBD1 aligns across 9 bases. The CDR3 coding sequence is TGTGCCAGCAGTTTAGAGGGACAGGGTTTTGGCTACACCTTC. It codes for CASSLEGQGFGYTF.